These 32 T cell receptor beta chains came from one sample sequenced in a study of identical twins. Using its own MiXCR run on the 5' RACE reads, TCRdb lists one record per CDR3 protein. Of approximately 1.8 million distinct CDR3 sequences listed, 25% to 35% were seen once; the top ten hold roughly 0.3%. Sequenced input: cord blood. These TCRs come from a newborn girl in good health.

The chain is built from TRBV7-9 and TRBJ2-1, with unresolved D. The last part of the DNA fits TRBJ2-7 better; the J call may be wrong. From germline, CDR1 is SEHNR and CDR2 FQNEAQ (reference sequence). CDR3 length: 16 amino acids. The CDR3 spells CASSLGYTELYNEQYF. The CDR3 DNA is TGTGCCAGCAGCCTAGGGTATACTGAGTTATACAATGAGCAGTACTTC.

The V call is TRBV28, the J call TRBJ1-1, with 9 nucleotides matching TRBD1. CDR1 is MDHEN and CDR2 is SYDVKM in the germline V gene. CDR3 length equals 15 residues. V was pared by 3 bases and J by 1 base, with 3 bases of the junction left unmatched. The CDR3 coding sequence is TGTGCCAGCAGTTTGACGGACAGGGGGAACACTGAAGCTTTCTTT. It specifies CASSLTDRGNTEAFF.

This clonotype was observed a few times. This chain links TRBV7-9 with TRBJ2-1; 8 nucleotides match TRBD2. The CDR3 consists of 13 residues. CDR1 and CDR2 (germline): SEHNR, FQNEAQ (reference sequence). Unmatched junction bases numbered 1, after V lost 0 bases and J lost 9 bases. CDR3 nucleotides: TGTGCCAGCAGCTTAGCCGGGACTAGTGAGCAGTTCTTC. Amino acids: CASSLAGTSEQFF.

V gene TRBV12-3 or TRBV12-4 combines with J gene TRBJ2-5; 7 bases align to TRBD1. The J call is uncertain, as TRBJ2-7 better fits the DNA end. This CDR3 has 14 residues. The CDR3 nucleotides read TGTGCCAGCAGTAGGGAGACAGGGACCCACGAGCAGTACTTC. Encoded protein: CASSRETGTHEQYF.

The sample holds a few counts of this clonotype. The V and J genes are TRBV11-2 and TRBJ2-1; D is ambiguous. The DNA end lines up better with TRBJ2-7; the J call may be wrong. CDR3 length: 14 amino acids. Germline CDR1 is SGHAT and CDR2 is FQNNGV. CDR3 nucleotides: TGTGCCAGCAGCTTAAGGAGTTTCTACAATGAGCAGTACTTC. Translating it yields CASSLRSFYNEQYF.

The chain combines TRBV9 with TRBJ2-7; the D gene is possibly TRBD2 (7 bases). The CDR3 contains 17 residues. Looked up from germline, CDR1 is SGDLS and CDR2 is YYNGEE. V gave up 0 bases and J gave up 4 bases, with 20 bases separating them. The CDR3 DNA sequence: TGTGCCAGCAGCGTAGGTCGGCCGGGGGGCACCCTATACGAGCAGTACTTC. This codes for CASSVGRPGGTLYEQYF.

This chain uses TRBV3-1 with TRBJ2-1; D not certain. The ends were cut back, 1 base at V and 10 bases at J, with 11 bases in the middle. The CDR3 extends over 13 amino acids. Germline CDR1 is LGHDT and CDR2 is YNNKEL (reference sequence). CDR3 in amino acids: CASSQAPTYEQFF. The CDR3, as DNA: TGTGCCAGCAGCCAAGCCCCTACCTACGAGCAGTTCTTC.

The chain combines TRBV29-1 with TRBJ1-2, with 8 bases fitting TRBD1. Germline V gene data show CDR1 as SQVTM and CDR2 as ANQGSEA. The CDR3 covers 16 residues. V dropped 6 bases and J dropped 1; count of bases not matched to a gene: 13. The CDR3, as DNA: TGCAGCGTATACAGGGGGGCCAACCCTTTTAACTATGGCTACACCTTC. Amino acids: CSVYRGANPFNYGYTF. Complete variable domain (other parts from reference TRBV29-1 and TRBJ1-2): SAVISQKPSRDICQRGTSLTIQCQVDSQVTMMFWYRQQPGQSLTLIATANQGSEATYESGFVIDKFPISRPNLTFSTLTVSNMSPEDSSIYLCSVYRGANPFNYGYTFGSGTRLTVV.

This clonotype has at least ten counts. CDR3: CSVEEALAGGGTQYF. CDR3 coding DNA: TGCAGCGTTGAAGAGGCACTAGCGGGAGGCGGTACGCAGTATTTT. This sequence joins TRBV29-1 and TRBJ2-3; TRBD2 matches at 12 bases. V shed 0 bases, J shed 8 bases, and the junction held 6 bases outside the gene matches. The CDR3 is made up of 15 amino acids. In germline, CDR1 is SQVTM, CDR2 ANQGSEA.

This clonotype came up a few times. This rearrangement joins TRBV27 to TRBJ1-1; D uncertain. Germline CDR1 MNHEY, CDR2 SMNVEV (reference sequence). V was pared by 3 bases and J by 1 base, with 6 bases between. The CDR3 spans 13 residues. The CDR3 DNA is TGTGCCAGCAGTTTTATAGAGAACACTGAAGCTTTCTTT. Protein: CASSFIENTEAFF.

This chain uses TRBV25-1 with TRBJ2-1; 11 nucleotides match TRBD2. This CDR3 spans 14 amino acids. Trimming removed 11 bases from V and 5 bases from J; junction bases left unmatched: 8. Germline CDR1 and CDR2: MGHDK and SYGVNS. This CDR3 is CACGLAGLNNEQFF. For the CDR3, the DNA is TGTGCCTGCGGACTAGCGGGCCTCAACAATGAGCAGTTCTTC.

The genes are TRBV2 and TRBJ2-4; maybe TRBD2 (6 bases). Germline CDR1 and CDR2: SNHLY and FYNNEI. This CDR3 is built from 13 residues. Trimming cost V 7 bases and J 7 bases, with 14 bases left between them. The CDR3 nucleotides read TGTGCCAGCAATTTCGGGGAGGTGAACATTCAGTACTTC. Its protein product is CASNFGEVNIQYF.

This clonotype has only a few counts. This sequence joins TRBV20-1 and TRBJ2-7; D is undetermined. The CDR3 has 9 residues. V was pared by 6 bases and J by 6 bases, with 6 bases between. Per germline, CDR1 DFQATT and CDR2 SNEGSKA (reference sequence). CDR3 sequence: CSATSEQYF. The DNA for the CDR3 is TGCAGTGCGACAAGCGAGCAGTACTTC.

The chain's CDR3 is CASSSPSGRNIQYF. The CDR3 DNA follows: TGTGCCAGCAGTTCGCCCAGCGGGAGAAACATTCAGTACTTC. The chain recombines TRBV6-2 or TRBV6-3 with TRBJ2-4, with 8 bases that match TRBD2. Looked up from germline, CDR1 is MNHEY and CDR2 is SVGEGT. V lost 4 bases to trimming and J lost 6 bases; unmatched junction nucleotides: 5. The CDR3 is 14 residues long.

V usage is TRBV5-1 and J usage is TRBJ2-4, with D possibly being TRBD1 (5 bases). Per the germline V gene, CDR1 is SGHRS and CDR2 is YFSETQ. This CDR3 spans 15 amino acids. V was cut by 3 bases and J by 2 bases, with 12 bases left in between. In nucleotides, the CDR3 is TGCGCCAGCAGCTGGGGCCAGGGTTCCAAAAACATTCAGTACTTC. Amino acid sequence: CASSWGQGSKNIQYF.

This clonotype has more than one count but fewer than ten. The gene calls are TRBV20-1 and TRBJ1-1; tentatively, D is TRBD1 (5 bases). The CDR3 extends over 11 amino acids. Germline CDR1 is DFQATT and CDR2 is SNEGSKA (reference sequence). With 3 bases removed from V and 8 bases from J, the gap between germline ends came to 10 bases. CDR3 DNA sequence: TGCAGTGCTAGTGGGGGTCCCGAAGCTTTCTTT. Translated: CSASGGPEAFF.

In this sample, this clonotype turned up a few times. The chain has TRBV12-3 or TRBV12-4 and TRBJ1-2; the D is unclear. V gave up 5 bases and J gave up 3 bases, with 16 bases separating them. This CDR3 spans 15 amino acids. CDR3 sequence (DNA): TGTGCCAGCAGTGATCTTTTCGGTGCCTACTATGGCTACACCTTC. As protein: CASSDLFGAYYGYTF.

This rearrangement joins TRBV25-1 to TRBJ1-3; 8 bases agree with TRBD1. The CDR3 consists of 13 residues. J was trimmed by 4 bases and V by 4 bases; bases with no gene match: 0. Germline V gene lookup returns CDR1 MGHDK and CDR2 SYGVNS. CDR3: CASSGQGGNTIYF. DNA for the CDR3: TGTGCCAGCAGTGGACAGGGGGGAAACACCATATATTTT.

This clonotype was detected only a few times. The chain combines TRBV10-3 with TRBJ2-3, with D uncertain. The CDR3 length is 14 residues. Germline V gene lookup returns CDR1 ENHRY and CDR2 SYGVKD. With 3 bases removed from V and 4 bases from J, the gap between germline ends came to 11 bases. CDR3 region: CAISDGGPADTQYF. The CDR3 DNA sequence: TGTGCCATCAGTGATGGTGGGCCCGCAGATACGCAGTATTTT.

V is TRBV29-1 and J is TRBJ2-7, with 9 bases fitting TRBD1. Trimming cost V 6 bases and J 3 bases; bases outside gene matches: 18. The germline CDR1 and CDR2 sequences are SQVTM and ANQGSEA. CDR3 size: 17 residues. The CDR3 sequence is CSVKGGLRDRAFYEQYF. Here the CDR3 DNA reads TGCAGCGTGAAAGGGGGTCTCCGGGACAGGGCTTTCTACGAGCAGTACTTC.

The rearrangement links TRBV4-2 to TRBJ2-1; 8 positions agree with TRBD2. Unmatched junction bases numbered 9, after V lost 4 bases and J lost 7 bases. There are 15 residues in the CDR3. Looked up from germline, CDR1 is LGHNA and CDR2 is YNFKEQ. For the CDR3, the DNA is TGTGCCAGCAGCCGGGGCGGGGGGAATAGTAATGAGCAGTTCTTC. It translates to CASSRGGGNSNEQFF.

The table lists this clonotype with many counts. The chain uses TRBV3-1 and TRBJ2-7; 7 bases are shared with TRBD1. Germline V gene sequence: CDR1 LGHDT, CDR2 YNNKEL (reference sequence). Trimming removed 6 bases from V and 1 base from J; junction bases left unmatched: 9. This CDR3 has 15 residues. CDR3 protein: CASSLMDRPSYEQYF. CDR3 coding DNA: TGTGCCAGCAGTCTTATGGACAGGCCATCCTACGAGCAGTACTTC.

The rearrangement joins TRBV10-3 to TRBJ2-3, with 9 bases identical to TRBD1. CDR1 ENHRY and CDR2 SYGVKD come from the germline V gene. The CDR3 has 20 residues. With 0 bases clipped from V and 1 base from J, the junction kept 14 bases outside the gene matches. CDR3 sequence reads: CAISESFGTGSSIGTDTQYF. DNA for the CDR3: TGTGCCATCAGTGAGTCGTTCGGGACAGGGTCCAGCATCGGCACAGATACGCAGTATTTT.

This clonotype appeared a few times. The chain couples TRBV7-9 to TRBJ1-2, with D perhaps matching TRBD1 (6 bases). CDR3 size: 15 residues. Trimming removed 2 bases at V and 4 bases at J, with 14 bases between. Germline values: CDR1 SEHNR, CDR2 FQNEAQ (reference sequence). This chain's CDR3 is CASSLWPVGAYGYTF. The CDR3 bases are TGTGCCAGCAGCTTATGGCCCGTGGGGGCCTATGGCTACACCTTC.

The chain couples TRBV20-1 to TRBJ2-5, with 8 bases that match TRBD1. The end of the DNA is better explained by TRBJ2-7, so the J call may be wrong. The CDR3 spans 13 residues. Germline CDR1 reads DFQATT; CDR2 reads SNEGSKA (reference sequence). CDR3 sequence (DNA): TGCAGTGCACCTACCGGACAGGGCTACGAGCAGTACTTC. The encoded protein is CSAPTGQGYEQYF.

This clonotype appeared a few times. The rearrangement links TRBV20-1 to TRBJ2-5; no definite D call. TRBJ2-4 explains the end of the DNA better; the J call may be wrong. The CDR3 is 13 amino acids. CDR1 is DFQATT, CDR2 SNEGSKA, per germline (reference sequence). For the CDR3, the DNA is TGCAGTGCTAGAGATATCGGAGAAAACATTCAGTACTTC. Its translation: CSARDIGENIQYF.

This clonotype was recorded many times. Here the CDR3 DNA reads TGCGCCAGCAGCCCCCCAACTCCCCTATACAATGAGCAGTTCTTC. This encodes CASSPPTPLYNEQFF. The rearrangement uses TRBV4-1 and TRBJ2-1, with D unclear. Germline CDR1 and CDR2: MGHRA and YSYEKL. The CDR3 is made up of 15 amino acids. Trimming shortened V by 4 bases and J by 4 bases, and 14 bases separated the two germline ends.

This clonotype appeared many times. The rearrangement uses TRBV29-1 and TRBJ2-5; the D is unclear. The germline V and J ends were trimmed by 4 bases and 5 bases, with 17 bases remaining between them. Germline V gene sequence: CDR1 SQVTM, CDR2 ANQGSEA. This CDR3 is 14 amino acids long. The CDR3, as DNA: TGCAGCGTTGTTCCCCCTTATAGGGCGGAGACCCAGTACTTC. Translated: CSVVPPYRAETQYF.

The gene calls are TRBV10-3 and TRBJ2-5; 11 bases fit TRBD2. Germline V CDR1 and CDR2: ENHRY, SYGVKD. Trimming removed 3 bases from V and 11 bases from J; junction bases left unmatched: 17. The CDR3 covers 17 residues. The chain's CDR3 is CAISDPLLAGGYNEQYF. DNA for the CDR3: TGTGCCATCAGTGACCCCCTCCTAGCGGGGGGATACAATGAGCAGTACTTC.

The rearrangement joins TRBV9 to TRBJ2-1, with TRBD2 as a possible D gene (6 bases). There are 16 residues in the CDR3. CDR1 is SGDLS and CDR2 is YYNGEE in the germline V gene. V was shortened by 3 bases and J by 5 bases, with 18 bases between the two germline ends. Here the CDR3 reads CASSAHWFSGNNEQFF. The DNA of the CDR3 is TGTGCCAGCAGCGCCCATTGGTTTAGCGGCAACAATGAGCAGTTCTTC.

The chain is built from TRBV24-1 and TRBJ1-1, with D uncertain. Germline V gives CDR1 KGHDR, CDR2 SFDVKD. Trimming pared 1 base from V and 5 bases from J, leaving 4 bases between. The CDR3 is 12 residues long. In nucleotides, the CDR3 is TGTGCCACCAGTGATTTTTTTACTGAAGCTTTCTTT. Amino acid sequence: CATSDFFTEAFF.

The rearrangement uses TRBV28 and TRBJ2-3; D is unclear. The CDR3 contains 14 residues. Between the trimmed V and J ends, which lost 5 bases and 4 bases, there was a span of 13 bases. Germline V gene data show CDR1 as MDHEN and CDR2 as SYDVKM. The chain's CDR3 is CASSRSYIPDTQYF. The CDR3 DNA reads as TGTGCCAGCAGTCGATCATATATCCCAGATACGCAGTATTTT.